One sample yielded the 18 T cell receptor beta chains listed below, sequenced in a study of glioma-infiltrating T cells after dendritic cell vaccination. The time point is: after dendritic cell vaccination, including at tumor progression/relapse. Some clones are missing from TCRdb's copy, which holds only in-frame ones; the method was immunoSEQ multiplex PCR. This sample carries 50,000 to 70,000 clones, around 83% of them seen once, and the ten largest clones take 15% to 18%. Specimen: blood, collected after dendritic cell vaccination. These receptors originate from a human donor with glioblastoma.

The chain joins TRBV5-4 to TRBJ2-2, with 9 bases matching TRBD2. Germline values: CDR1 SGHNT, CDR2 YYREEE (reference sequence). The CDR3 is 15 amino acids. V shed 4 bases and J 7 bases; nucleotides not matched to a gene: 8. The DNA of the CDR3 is TGTGCCAGCAGCACCATGGCGGGGGGGCGCGGGGAGCTGTTTTTT. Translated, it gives CASSTMAGGRGELFF.

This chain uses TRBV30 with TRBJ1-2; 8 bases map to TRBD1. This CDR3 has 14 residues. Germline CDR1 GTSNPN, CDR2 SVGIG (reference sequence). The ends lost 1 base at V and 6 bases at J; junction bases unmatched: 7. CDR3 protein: CAWSGKTGVDGYTF. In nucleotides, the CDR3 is TGTGCCTGGAGTGGGAAGACAGGGGTTGATGGCTACACCTTC.

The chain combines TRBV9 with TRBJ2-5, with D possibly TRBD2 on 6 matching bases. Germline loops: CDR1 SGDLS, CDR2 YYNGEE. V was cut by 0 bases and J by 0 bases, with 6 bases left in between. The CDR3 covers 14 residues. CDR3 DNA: TGTGCCAGCAGCGTAGGGACTAACCAAGAGACCCAGTACTTC. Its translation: CASSVGTNQETQYF.

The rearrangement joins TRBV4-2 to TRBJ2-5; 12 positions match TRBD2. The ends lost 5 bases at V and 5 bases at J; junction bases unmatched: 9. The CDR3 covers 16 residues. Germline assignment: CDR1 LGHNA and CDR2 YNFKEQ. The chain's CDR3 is CASSSRLAGVWETQYF. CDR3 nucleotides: TGTGCCAGCAGCTCCCGACTAGCGGGGGTTTGGGAGACCCAGTACTTC.

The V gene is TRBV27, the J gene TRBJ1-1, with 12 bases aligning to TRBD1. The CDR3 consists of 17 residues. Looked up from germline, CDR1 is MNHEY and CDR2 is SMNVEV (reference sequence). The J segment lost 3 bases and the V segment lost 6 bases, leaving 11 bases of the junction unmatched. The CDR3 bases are TGTGCCAGCAGATTCCATGGGACAGGGGGCCAAGACACTGAAGCTTTCTTT. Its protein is CASRFHGTGGQDTEAFF.

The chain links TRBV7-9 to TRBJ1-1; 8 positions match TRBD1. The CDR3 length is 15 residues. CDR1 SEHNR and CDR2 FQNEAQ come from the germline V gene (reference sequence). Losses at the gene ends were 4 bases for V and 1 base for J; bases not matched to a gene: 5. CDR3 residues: CASSSYRGKNTEAFF. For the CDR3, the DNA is TGTGCCAGCAGCTCTTACAGGGGGAAGAACACTGAAGCTTTCTTT. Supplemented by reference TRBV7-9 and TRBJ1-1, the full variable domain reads DTGVSQNPRHKITKRGQNVTFRCDPISEHNRLYWYRQTLGQGPEFLTYFQNEAQLEKSRLLSDRFSAERPKGSFSTLEIQRTEQGDSAMYLCASSSYRGKNTEAFFGQGTRLTVV.

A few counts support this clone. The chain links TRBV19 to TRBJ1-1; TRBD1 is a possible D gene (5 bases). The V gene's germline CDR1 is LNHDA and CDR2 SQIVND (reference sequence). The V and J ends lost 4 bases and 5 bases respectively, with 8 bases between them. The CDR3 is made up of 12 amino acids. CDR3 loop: CASSNGGTEAFF. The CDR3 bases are TGTGCCAGTAGTAATGGGGGGACTGAAGCTTTCTTT.

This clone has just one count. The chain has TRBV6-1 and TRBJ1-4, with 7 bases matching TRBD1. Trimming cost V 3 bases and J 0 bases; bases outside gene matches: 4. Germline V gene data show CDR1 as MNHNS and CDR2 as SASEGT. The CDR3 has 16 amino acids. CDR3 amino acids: CASSEGQMATNEKLFF. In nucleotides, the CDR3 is TGTGCCAGCAGTGAGGGACAGATGGCAACTAATGAAAAACTGTTTTTT.

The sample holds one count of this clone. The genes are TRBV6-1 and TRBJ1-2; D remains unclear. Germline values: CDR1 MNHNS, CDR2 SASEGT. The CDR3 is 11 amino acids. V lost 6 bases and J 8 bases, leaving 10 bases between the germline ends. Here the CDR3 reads CASSLRGGYTF. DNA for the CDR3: TGTGCCAGCAGCCTACGGGGAGGCTACACCTTC.

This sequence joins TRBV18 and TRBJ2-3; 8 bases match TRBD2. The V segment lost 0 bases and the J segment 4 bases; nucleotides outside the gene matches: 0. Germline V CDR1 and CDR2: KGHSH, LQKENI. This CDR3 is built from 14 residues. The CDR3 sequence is CASSPPGGADTQYF. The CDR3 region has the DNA TGTGCCAGCTCACCACCCGGGGGGGCAGATACGCAGTATTTT.

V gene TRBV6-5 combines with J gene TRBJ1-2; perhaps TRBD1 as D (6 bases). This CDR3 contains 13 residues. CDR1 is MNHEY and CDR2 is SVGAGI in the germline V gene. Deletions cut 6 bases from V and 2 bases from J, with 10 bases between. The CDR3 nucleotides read TGTGCCAGCAGCGCGGACAGCAACTATGGCTACACCTTC. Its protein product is CASSADSNYGYTF.

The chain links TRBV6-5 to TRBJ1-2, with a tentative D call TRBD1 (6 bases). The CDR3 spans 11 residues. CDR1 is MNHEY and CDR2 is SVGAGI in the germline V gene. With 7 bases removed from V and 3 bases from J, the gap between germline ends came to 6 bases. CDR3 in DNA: TGTGCCAGCAAGGGGGACTATGGCTACACCTTC. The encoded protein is CASKGDYGYTF.

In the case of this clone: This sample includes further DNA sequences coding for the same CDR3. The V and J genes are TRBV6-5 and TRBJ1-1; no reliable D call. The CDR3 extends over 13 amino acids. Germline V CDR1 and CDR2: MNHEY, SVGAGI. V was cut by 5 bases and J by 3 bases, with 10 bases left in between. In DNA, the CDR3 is TGTGCCAGCAGTCCCGGGGTAGACACTGAAGCTTTCTTT. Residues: CASSPGVDTEAFF.

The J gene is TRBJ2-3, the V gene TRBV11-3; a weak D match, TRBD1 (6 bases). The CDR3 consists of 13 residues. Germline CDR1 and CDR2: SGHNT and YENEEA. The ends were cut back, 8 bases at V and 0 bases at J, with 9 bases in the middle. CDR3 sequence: CASSTGSTDTQYF. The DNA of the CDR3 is TGTGCCAGCTCGACAGGCAGCACAGATACGCAGTATTTT.

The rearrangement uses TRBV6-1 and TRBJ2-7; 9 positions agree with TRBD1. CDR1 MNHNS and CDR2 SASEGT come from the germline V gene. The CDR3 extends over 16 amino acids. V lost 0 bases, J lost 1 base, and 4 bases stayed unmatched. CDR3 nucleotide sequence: TGTGCCAGCAGTGAAGCCGACGGGACAGGGTCCTACGAGCAGTACTTC. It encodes CASSEADGTGSYEQYF.

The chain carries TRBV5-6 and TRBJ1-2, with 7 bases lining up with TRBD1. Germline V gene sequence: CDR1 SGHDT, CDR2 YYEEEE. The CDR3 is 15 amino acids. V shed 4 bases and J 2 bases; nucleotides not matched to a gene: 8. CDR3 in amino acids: CASSATLTGNYGYTF. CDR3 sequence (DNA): TGTGCCAGCAGCGCGACCTTGACAGGGAACTATGGCTACACCTTC.

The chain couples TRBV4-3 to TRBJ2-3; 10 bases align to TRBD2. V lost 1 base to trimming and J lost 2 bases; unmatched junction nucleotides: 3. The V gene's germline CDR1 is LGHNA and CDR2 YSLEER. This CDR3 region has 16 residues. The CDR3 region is CASSQVLAGVTDTQYF. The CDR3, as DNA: TGCGCCAGCAGCCAAGTGCTAGCGGGGGTCACAGATACGCAGTATTTT.

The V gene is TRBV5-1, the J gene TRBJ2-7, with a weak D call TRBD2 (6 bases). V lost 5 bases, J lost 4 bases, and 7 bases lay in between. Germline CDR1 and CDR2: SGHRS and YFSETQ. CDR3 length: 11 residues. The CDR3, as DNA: TGCGCCAGCAGGGAGGGGTACGAGCAGTACTTC. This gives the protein CASREGYEQYF.